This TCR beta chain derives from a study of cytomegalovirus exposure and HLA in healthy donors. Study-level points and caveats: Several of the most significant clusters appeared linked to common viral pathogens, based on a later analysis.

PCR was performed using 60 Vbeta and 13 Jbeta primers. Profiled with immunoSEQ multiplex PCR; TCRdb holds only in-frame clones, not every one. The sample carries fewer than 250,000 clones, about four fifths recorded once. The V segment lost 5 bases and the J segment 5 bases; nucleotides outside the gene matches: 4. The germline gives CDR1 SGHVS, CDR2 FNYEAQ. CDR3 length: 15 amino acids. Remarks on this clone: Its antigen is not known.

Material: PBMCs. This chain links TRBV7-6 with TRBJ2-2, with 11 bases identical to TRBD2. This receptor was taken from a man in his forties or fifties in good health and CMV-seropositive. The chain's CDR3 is CASSTLAGETGELFF. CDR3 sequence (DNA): TGTGCCAGCAGCACACTAGCGGGAGAAACCGGGGAGCTGTTTTTT.